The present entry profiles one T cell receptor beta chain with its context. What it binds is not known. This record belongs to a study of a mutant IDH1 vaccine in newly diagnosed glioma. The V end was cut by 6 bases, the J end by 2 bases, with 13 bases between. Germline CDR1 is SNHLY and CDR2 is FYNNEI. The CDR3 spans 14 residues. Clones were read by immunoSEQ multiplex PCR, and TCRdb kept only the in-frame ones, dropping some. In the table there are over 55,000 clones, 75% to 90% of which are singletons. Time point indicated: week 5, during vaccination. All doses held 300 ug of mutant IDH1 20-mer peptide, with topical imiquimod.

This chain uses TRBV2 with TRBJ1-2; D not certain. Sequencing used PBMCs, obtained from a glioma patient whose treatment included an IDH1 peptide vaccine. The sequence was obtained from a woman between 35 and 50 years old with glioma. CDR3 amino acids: CASRALVGNYGYTF. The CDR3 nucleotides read TGTGCCAGCAGGGCCCTGGTTGGGAACTATGGCTACACCTTC.